One T cell receptor (beta chain) is described in this entry. What it recognizes is unknown. The entry originates in a study of shared clonotypes between healthy human individuals. Into CD45RA+ naive and CD45RA-negative memory subsets, the CD4+ cells were split. Clones were sequenced by immunoSEQ multiplex PCR, and TCRdb holds only the in-frame ones, with some missing. This sample has 550,000 to 850,000 clones; about 74% occur once, and the top ten carry less than 2%. Germline-derived CDR1 and CDR2 are SQVTM and ANQGSEA. CDR3 length: 12 amino acids. V lost 2 bases to trimming and J lost 4 bases, with 7 bases between them. Study findings and constraints: Memory subsets generally showed lower estimated richness than naive subsets. Incomplete sequencing of sorted subsets was indicated by rarefaction despite large depth.

The chain has TRBV29-1 and TRBJ2-3, with D possibly matching TRBD2 (6 bases). Sequenced input: memory CD4+ T cells sorted from blood. The subset denotes: CD45RA-negative fraction. This receptor was identified in a woman younger than 45 in good health. As DNA, the CDR3 is TGCAGCGTTGAACCGGGAGCAGATACGCAGTATTTT. Translating it yields CSVEPGADTQYF.